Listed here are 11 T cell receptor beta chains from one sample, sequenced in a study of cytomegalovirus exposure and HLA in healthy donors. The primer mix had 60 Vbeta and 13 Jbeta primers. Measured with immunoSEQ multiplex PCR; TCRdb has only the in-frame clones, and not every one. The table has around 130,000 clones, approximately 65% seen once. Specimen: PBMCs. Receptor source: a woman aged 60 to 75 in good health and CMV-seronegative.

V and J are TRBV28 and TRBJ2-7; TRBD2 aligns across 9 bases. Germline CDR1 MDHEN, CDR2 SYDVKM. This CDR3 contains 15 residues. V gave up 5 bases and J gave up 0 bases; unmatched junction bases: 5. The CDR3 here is CASSMAGGASYEQYF. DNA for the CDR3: TGTGCCAGCAGTATGGCGGGGGGGGCCTCCTACGAGCAGTACTTC.

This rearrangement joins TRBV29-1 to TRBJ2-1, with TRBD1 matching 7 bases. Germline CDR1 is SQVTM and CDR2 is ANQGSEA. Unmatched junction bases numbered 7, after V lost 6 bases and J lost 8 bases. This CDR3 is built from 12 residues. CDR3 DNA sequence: TGCAGCGTCTTAGACAGGGCCCATGAGCAGTTCTTC. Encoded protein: CSVLDRAHEQFF.

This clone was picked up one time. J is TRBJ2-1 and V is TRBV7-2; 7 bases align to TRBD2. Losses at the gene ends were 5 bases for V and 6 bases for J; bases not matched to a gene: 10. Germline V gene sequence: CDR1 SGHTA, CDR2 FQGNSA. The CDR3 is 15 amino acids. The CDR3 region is CASSLAGTTVNEQFF. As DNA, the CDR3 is TGTGCCAGCAGCCTTGCCGGGACTACGGTCAATGAGCAGTTCTTC.

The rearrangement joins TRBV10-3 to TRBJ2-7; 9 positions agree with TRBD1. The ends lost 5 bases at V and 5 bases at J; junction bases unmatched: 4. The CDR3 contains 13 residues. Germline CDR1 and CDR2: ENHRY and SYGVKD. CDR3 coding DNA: TGTGCCATCAGTCCGGACAGGGGCGACGAGCAGTACTTC. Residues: CAISPDRGDEQYF.

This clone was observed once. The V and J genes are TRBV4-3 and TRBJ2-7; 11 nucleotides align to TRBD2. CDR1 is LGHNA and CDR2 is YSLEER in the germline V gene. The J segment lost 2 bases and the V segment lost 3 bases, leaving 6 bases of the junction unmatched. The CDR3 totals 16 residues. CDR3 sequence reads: CASSHVSGRGTYEQYF. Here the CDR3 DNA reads TGCGCCAGCAGCCATGTTAGCGGGAGGGGGACCTACGAGCAGTACTTC.

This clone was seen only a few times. The CDR3 loop reads CASTPSGAREQTQYF. The CDR3 DNA sequence: TGTGCCAGCACCCCAAGCGGGGCTCGGGAGCAGACCCAGTACTTC. The V and J genes are TRBV7-6 and TRBJ2-5; 7 bases are a match to TRBD2. J lost 6 bases, V lost 7 bases, and 14 bases had no gene match. Germline CDR1 and CDR2: SGHVS and FNYEAQ. The CDR3 is 15 residues long.

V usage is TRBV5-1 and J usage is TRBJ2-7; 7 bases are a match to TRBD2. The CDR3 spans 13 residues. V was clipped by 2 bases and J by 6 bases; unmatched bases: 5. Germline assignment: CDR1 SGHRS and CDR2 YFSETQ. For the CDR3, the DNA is TGCGCCAGCAGCTTCTCTAGCGGAGGCGAGCAGTACTTC. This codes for CASSFSSGGEQYF.

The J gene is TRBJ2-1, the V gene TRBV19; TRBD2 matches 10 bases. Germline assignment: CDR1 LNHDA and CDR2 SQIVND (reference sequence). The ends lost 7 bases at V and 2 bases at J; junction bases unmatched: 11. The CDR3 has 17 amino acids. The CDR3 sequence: CASTRTSSGGTYNEQFF. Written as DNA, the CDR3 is TGTGCCAGTACCCGGACCTCTAGCGGGGGAACCTACAATGAGCAGTTCTTC. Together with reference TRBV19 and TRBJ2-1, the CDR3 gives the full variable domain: DGGITQSPKYLFRKEGQNVTLSCEQNLNHDAMYWYRQDPGQGLRLIYYSQIVNDFQKGDIAEGYSVSREKKESFPLTVTSAQKNPTAFYLCASTRTSSGGTYNEQFFGPGTRLTVL.

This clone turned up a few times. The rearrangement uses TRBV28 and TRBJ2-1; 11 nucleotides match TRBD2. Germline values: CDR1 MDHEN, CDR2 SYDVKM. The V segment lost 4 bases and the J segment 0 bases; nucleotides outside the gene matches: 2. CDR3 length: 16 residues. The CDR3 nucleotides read TGTGCCAGCAGTTACACTAGCGGGAGCTCCTACAATGAGCAGTTCTTC. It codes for CASSYTSGSSYNEQFF.

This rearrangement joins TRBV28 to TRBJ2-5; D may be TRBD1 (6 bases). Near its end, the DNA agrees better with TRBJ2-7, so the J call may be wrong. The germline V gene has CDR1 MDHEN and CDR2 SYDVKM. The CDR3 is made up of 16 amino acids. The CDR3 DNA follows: TGTGCCAGCAGTACCTACCCGGGACACATAGGCAACGAGCAGTACTTC. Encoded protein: CASSTYPGHIGNEQYF.

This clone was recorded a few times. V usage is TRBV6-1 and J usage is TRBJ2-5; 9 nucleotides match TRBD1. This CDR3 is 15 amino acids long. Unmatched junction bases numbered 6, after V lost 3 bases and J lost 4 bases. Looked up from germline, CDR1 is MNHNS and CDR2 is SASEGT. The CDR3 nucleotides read TGTGCCAGCAGTGAGGGTGGGACAGGGCCAGAGACCCAGTACTTC. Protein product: CASSEGGTGPETQYF.